Detailed here is one T cell receptor (beta chain). These data come from a study of blood T cell repertoires in COVID-19. Study summary: Sample material is recorded as cDNA or gDNA derived from T cells, B-cell-depleted T cells, or PBMCs.

The CDR3 length is 14 residues. V was pared by 1 base and J by 0 bases, with 6 bases between. CDR1 SEHNR and CDR2 FQNEAQ come from the germline V gene (reference sequence). Participants, about 18 to 89 years old, spanned under 25 US areas. Assignments of participants to cohorts depended upon their own reported clinical history. Per the study methods: Estimation of nucleated cell counts was performed using reference gene primer amplification. Sequencing was performed with immunoSEQ multiplex PCR; in TCRdb, only in-frame clones are kept and a portion is missing. The V and J calls and clone size were taken over from that table, and D and trimming were inferred from the DNA. The data hold roughly 200,000 clones, with 86% observed a single time.

Material: PBMCs or T cells enriched from blood (not recorded which). The chain uses TRBV7-9 and TRBJ1-1; D gene ambiguous. The TCR comes from a man in his forties with acute COVID-19. CDR3 in DNA: TGTGCCAGCAGCTTAGGTACTGTGAACACTGAAGCTTTCTTT. It translates to CASSLGTVNTEAFF.